This T cell receptor beta chain was captured in a study of OX40 agonist ivuxolimab in advanced cancers. Method: immunoSEQ multiplex PCR; TCRdb's copy keeps in-frame clones and lacks some. Of 55,000 to 80,000 clones in the sample, roughly 87% are singletons; the top ten hold approximately 1.2%. Concerning this clone: Its cognate antigen is unknown.

Study-level findings and limits: At 0.1 to 3.0 mg/kg, clonal expansion of CD4+ and CD8+ blood T cells had occurred by week 6.

The TCR was taken from an adult with an advanced solid tumor such as melanoma, head and neck, liver or kidney cancer. The material was CD4+ or CD8+ T cells sorted from blood, obtained in a trial of the OX40 agonist ivuxolimab.

CDR3 protein: CASSGPGSAQETQYF. Written as DNA, the CDR3 is TGTGCCAGCAGTGGCCCCGGAAGCGCACAAGAGACCCAGTACTTC. The rearrangement uses TRBV6-6 and TRBJ2-5; D is unresolved. CDR3 length equals 15 residues. Germline V gives CDR1 MNHNY, CDR2 SVGAGI (reference sequence). The germline V and J ends were trimmed by 5 bases and 2 bases, with 15 bases remaining between them.